This T cell receptor beta chain was documented in a study of CD4 T cells in relation to SARS-CoV-2 and coronaviruses. Only in-frame clones appear in the TCRdb table, and some are missing; sequencing was by immunoSEQ multiplex PCR. The table includes 25,000 to 35,000 clones, about three quarters detected once. Before the COVID-19 pandemic, during about 2010-2018, CD4+ T cells were taken from unexposed donors. Isolation of CD4+ T cells took place after approximately eleven days in culture. Trimming took 1 base from V and 7 from J; bases not matched to a gene: 9. The CDR3 extends over 17 amino acids. Germline V gene sequence: CDR1 KGHSH, CDR2 LQKENI. This clone has just one count. The antigen remains unidentified.

The source of this sequence is a human donor in good health. The specimen sequenced was CD4+ T cells from PBMCs, cultured in vitro. V usage is TRBV18 and J usage is TRBJ2-2; 10 bases are a match to TRBD2. CDR3: CASSPLSGRASGGELFF. For the CDR3, the DNA is TGTGCCAGCTCACCACTCAGCGGGAGGGCCTCTGGCGGGGAGCTGTTTTTT.